These 14 T cell receptor beta chains originate from one sample sequenced in a study of identical twins. TCRdb re-derived calls from the 5' RACE reads in MiXCR, one entry per CDR3 protein. The table records a few hundred thousand distinct CDR3 sequences, approximately 10% of them present only once. Sequencing input: memory T cells sorted from blood. The receptors shown here come from a man aged 45-65 years in good health.

There are many counts of this clonotype. The rearrangement uses TRBV28 and TRBJ2-4; D remains ambiguous. Trimming shortened V by 6 bases and J by 8 bases, and 8 bases separated the two germline ends. The CDR3 loop spans 11 amino acids. The germline CDR1 and CDR2 sequences are MDHEN and SYDVKM. CDR3 protein: CASSPRDIQYF. The DNA of the CDR3 is TGTGCCAGCAGCCCCCGGGACATTCAGTACTTC.

This clonotype was observed a few times. The chain carries TRBV7-8 and TRBJ2-7; 10 bases are a match to TRBD2. This CDR3 has 17 amino acids. Germline CDR1 reads SGHVS; CDR2 reads FQNEAQ. Losses at the gene ends were 5 bases for V and 8 bases for J; bases not matched to a gene: 18. The CDR3 loop is CASSPRRGLAAYVKQYF. The CDR3 coding sequence is TGTGCCAGCAGCCCACGACGAGGACTAGCGGCCTACGTGAAGCAGTACTTC. The whole variable domain, filled in from reference TRBV7-8 and TRBJ2-7, reads GAGVSQSPRYKVAKRGQDVALRCDPISGHVSLFWYQQALGQGPEFLTYFQNEAQLDKSGLPSDRFFAERPEGSVSTLKIQRTQQEDSAVYLCASSPRRGLAAYVKQYFGPGTRLTVT.

This clonotype was detected many times. This chain uses TRBV29-1 with TRBJ2-7; D uncertain. From germline, CDR1 is SQVTM and CDR2 ANQGSEA. The CDR3 covers 13 residues. Trimming took 4 bases from V and 3 from J, leaving 13 bases between them. The CDR3 coding sequence is TGCAGCGTTGTAAAGCCGCCAAACTACGAGCAGTACTTC. Its translation: CSVVKPPNYEQYF.

This clonotype occurred many times. The chain is built from TRBV4-2 and TRBJ1-2; D is uncertain. Trimming left V 1 base short and J 8 bases short, with 14 bases between. Per the germline V gene, CDR1 is LGHNA and CDR2 is YNFKEQ. CDR3 length: 14 amino acids. The CDR3, as DNA: TGTGCCAGCAGCCAAGTCGCGTCCCAGCAGGGCTACACCTTC. This translates into CASSQVASQQGYTF.

The rearrangement uses TRBV10-3 and TRBJ1-2; D possibly corresponds to TRBD1 (5 bases). The germline V and J ends were trimmed by 5 bases and 4 bases, with 17 bases remaining between them. CDR3 length equals 15 residues. Germline V gives CDR1 ENHRY, CDR2 SYGVKD. CDR3: CAISTSTLRGYGYTF. DNA of the CDR3: TGTGCCATCAGTACATCGACATTAAGGGGCTATGGCTACACCTTC.

This clonotype showed up just once. V and J are TRBV28 and TRBJ2-2; 7 bases are shared with TRBD1. Trimming took 7 bases from V and 5 from J; bases not matched to a gene: 10. Germline V gene sequence: CDR1 MDHEN, CDR2 SYDVKM. This CDR3 comprises 15 residues. In nucleotides, the CDR3 is TGTGCCAGCACCCGGATGGGACAGAGTACCGGGGAGCTGTTTTTT. Protein: CASTRMGQSTGELFF.

This clonotype has only a few counts. The chain uses TRBV5-1 and TRBJ1-2; D gene ambiguous. Germline V gene lookup returns CDR1 SGHRS and CDR2 YFSETQ. This CDR3 comprises 14 residues. Trimming took off 2 bases at V and 9 bases at J, with 17 bases between the two ends. CDR3 DNA sequence: TGCGCCAGCAGCTTAGACCCTGTGGCTGGTAGCTACACCTTC. Its protein product is CASSLDPVAGSYTF.

In this sample, this clonotype turned up many times. This chain joins TRBV7-8 and TRBJ2-7; no clear D. V was clipped by 0 bases and J by 3 bases, with 9 bases between them. There are 14 residues in the CDR3. Germline CDR1 reads SGHVS; CDR2 reads FQNEAQ. CDR3 region: CASSLATGNYEQYF. Here the CDR3 DNA reads TGTGCCAGCAGCTTAGCGACGGGCAACTACGAGCAGTACTTC. The variable domain in full, completed from reference TRBV7-8 and TRBJ2-7, reads GAGVSQSPRYKVAKRGQDVALRCDPISGHVSLFWYQQALGQGPEFLTYFQNEAQLDKSGLPSDRFFAERPEGSVSTLKIQRTQQEDSAVYLCASSLATGNYEQYFGPGTRLTVT.

This clonotype was seen at least ten times. The chain carries TRBV12-3 or TRBV12-4 and TRBJ2-1, with D tentatively TRBD2 (5 bases). The CDR3 is made up of 12 amino acids. Trimming removed 10 bases from V and 8 bases from J, with 15 bases in between. The CDR3 bases are TGTGCCACCCAGATGTCCGGGGATGAGCAGTTCTTC. This encodes CATQMSGDEQFF.

This clonotype was counted between two and nine times. This chain links TRBV5-1 with TRBJ1-2; the D is unclear. Germline V gene lookup returns CDR1 SGHRS and CDR2 YFSETQ. The CDR3 has 13 amino acids. Trimming stripped 3 bases from V and 8 bases from J, with 14 bases between. In nucleotides, the CDR3 is TGCGCCAGCAGCTACCGGACGGATGAGGGCTACACCTTC. Translation: CASSYRTDEGYTF.

This clonotype was detected ten times or more. V is TRBV12-3 or TRBV12-4 and J is TRBJ1-2, with 7 bases that match TRBD1. The CDR3 is 15 amino acids. The J segment lost 1 base and the V segment lost 6 bases, leaving 8 bases of the junction unmatched. The CDR3 DNA is TGTGCCAGCAGGCCCCGGGACAGAGATAACTATGGCTACACCTTC. Protein product: CASRPRDRDNYGYTF.

This clonotype showed up many times. The chain is built from TRBV11-2 and TRBJ2-1; TRBD2 might be the D (6 bases). Trimming pared 5 bases from V and 0 bases from J, leaving 29 bases between. The CDR3 contains 21 residues. Germline values: CDR1 SGHAT, CDR2 FQNNGV. The CDR3 protein is CASSRESISGRPKSSYNEQFF. The DNA for the CDR3 is TGTGCCAGCAGCCGCGAGTCCATTAGCGGCCGCCCCAAGAGCTCCTACAATGAGCAGTTCTTC.

This clonotype was seen a few times. The chain joins TRBV6-5 to TRBJ2-5, with D maybe TRBD2 (7 bases). Germline V CDR1 and CDR2: MNHEY, SVGAGI. The CDR3 loop spans 19 amino acids. V was shortened by 5 bases and J by 5 bases, with 30 bases between the two germline ends. The chain's CDR3 is CASSLLAGGGNKGGETQYF. The DNA for the CDR3 is TGTGCCAGCAGTCTACTAGCCGGCGGGGGCAATAAGGGAGGCGAGACCCAGTACTTC.

This clonotype was detected a few times. The chain is built from TRBV19 and TRBJ2-1; D perhaps matches TRBD1 (6 bases). The CDR3 totals 14 residues. V lost 5 bases, J lost 9 bases, and 17 bases lay in between. Germline CDR1 reads LNHDA; CDR2 reads SQIVND (reference sequence). The CDR3 spells CASSLTGSYSEQFF. The DNA for the CDR3 is TGTGCCAGTAGTTTAACAGGGTCGTATAGTGAGCAGTTCTTC.